Listed here are 8 T cell receptor beta chains from one sample, sequenced in a study of cytomegalovirus exposure and HLA in healthy donors. This PCR relied on a set of 60 Vbeta primers and 13 Jbeta primers. TCRdb keeps only in-frame clones here, not all; method: immunoSEQ multiplex PCR. The sample lists approximately 140,000 clones, about 86% occurring once. The material sequenced was PBMCs. These receptors all come from a middle-aged man in good health and CMV-seropositive.

The chain carries TRBV4-1 and TRBJ1-4; tentative D call: TRBD1 (5 bases). Per germline, CDR1 MGHRA and CDR2 YSYEKL. There are 14 residues in the CDR3. V lost 1 base, J lost 10 bases, and 13 bases lay in between. CDR3 amino acids: CASSQVRAEGKLFF. CDR3 nucleotide sequence: TGCGCCAGCAGCCAAGTCAGGGCAGAAGGAAAACTGTTTTTT.

The DNA of the CDR3 is TGTGCCAGCCTCTCACAGGGAGCGGCGAGGGCTTTCTTT. As protein: CASLSQGAARAFF. This chain uses TRBV2 with TRBJ1-1, with D possibly TRBD1 on 6 matching bases. There are 13 residues in the CDR3. V was clipped by 8 bases and J by 11 bases, with 21 bases between them. Germline-derived CDR1 and CDR2 are SNHLY and FYNNEI.

The rearrangement links TRBV18 to TRBJ1-1; 9 nucleotides match TRBD1. The junction had 5 bases not matched to a gene; V was cut back by 6 bases and J by 6 bases. The CDR3 totals 13 residues. Germline V gene data show CDR1 as KGHSH and CDR2 as LQKENI. CDR3 sequence reads: CASSGQGFAEAFF. The CDR3 DNA sequence: TGTGCCAGCTCCGGACAGGGGTTCGCTGAAGCTTTCTTT.

This sequence joins TRBV10-3 and TRBJ2-3; 7 bases align to TRBD1. Germline trimming cut 3 bases from V and 1 base from J; bases unmatched to any gene: 7. The CDR3 has 16 amino acids. The germline V gene encodes CDR1 ENHRY and CDR2 SYGVKD. The CDR3 loop reads CAISEQRDSRTDTQYF. CDR3 sequence (DNA): TGTGCCATCAGTGAACAACGGGACAGCCGCACAGATACGCAGTATTTT.

The chain couples TRBV5-1 to TRBJ1-1; D is unresolved. The V end was cut by 1 base, the J end by 1 base, with 8 bases between. The CDR3 loop spans 14 amino acids. Germline values: CDR1 SGHRS, CDR2 YFSETQ. The CDR3 sequence is CASSLRSGNTEAFF. The CDR3 DNA follows: TGCGCCAGCAGCTTGCGGAGTGGGAACACTGAAGCTTTCTTT.

The gene calls are TRBV28 and TRBJ2-3, with D unclear. The germline V gene encodes CDR1 MDHEN and CDR2 SYDVKM. The CDR3 is 15 residues long. V gave up 3 bases and J gave up 2 bases, with 12 bases separating them. The CDR3 spells CASSLGSKVTDTQYF. CDR3 bases: TGTGCCAGCAGTTTGGGCTCTAAAGTCACAGATACGCAGTATTTT. Complete variable domain (other parts from reference TRBV28 and TRBJ2-3): DVKVTQSSRYLVKRTGEKVFLECVQDMDHENMFWYRQDPGLGLRLIYFSYDVKMKEKGDIPEGYSVSREKKERFSLILESASTNQTSMYLCASSLGSKVTDTQYFGPGTRLTVL.

J is TRBJ1-5 and V is TRBV10-3; D is unresolved. This CDR3 spans 15 amino acids. Deletions cut 0 bases from V and 2 bases from J, with 8 bases between. Germline assignment: CDR1 ENHRY and CDR2 SYGVKD. The chain's CDR3 is CAISESVVRNQPQHF. The CDR3 nucleotides are TGTGCCATCAGTGAGTCTGTCGTCCGCAATCAGCCCCAGCATTTT.

This clone was observed a single time. J is TRBJ2-3 and V is TRBV4-2; D ambiguous. The CDR3 extends over 14 amino acids. In germline, CDR1 is LGHNA, CDR2 YNFKEQ. Deletions cut 1 base from V and 5 bases from J, with 10 bases between. CDR3 DNA sequence: TGTGCCAGCAGCCAAGGGTCCCCCGGAGATACGCAGTATTTT. It is translated as CASSQGSPGDTQYF.